Sequencing of this T cell receptor (beta chain) was carried out in a study of CD8+CD57+ T cells in acquired aplastic anemia. General study points: Patients and controls shared roughly 30 CD8+ CDR3 sequences, which appeared highly expressed in patients and within their immunodominant clones. Researchers reported that CD8+ Simpson's diversity was not significantly different in patients versus controls.

Germline CDR1 MNHNS, CDR2 SASEGT. V dropped 5 bases and J dropped 4; count of bases not matched to a gene: 6. The CDR3 totals 15 residues. This clonotype has ten or more counts. Its antigen is currently unknown. Genomic DNA, serving as template, underwent TCR beta VDJ and CDR3 profiling. Via MiXCR, TCRdb re-called the reads, giving one row per CDR3 protein. This table has 150,000 to 180,000 distinct CDR3 sequences, over 50% appearing once. Sequencing was done on patients that had shown CD8+CD57+ cell expansion by flow cytometry. Everyone among the patients had severe acquired aplastic anemia. Therapy had not been given to patients before blood sampling.

The specimen sequenced was sorted CD4+, CD8+, or CD8+CD57+ T cells (not recorded which) from PBMCs. The chain has TRBV6-1 and TRBJ2-3; 10 nucleotides match TRBD2. The sequence was collected from a human donor with aplastic anemia. CDR3 loop: CASSPKAGGPDTQYF. The CDR3, as DNA: TGTGCCAGCAGTCCAAAAGCGGGGGGGCCAGATACGCAGTATTTT.